This passage covers 25 T cell receptor beta chains from one sample sequenced in a study of blood T cell repertoires in COVID-19. Sequencing used immunoSEQ multiplex PCR; TCRdb keeps in-frame clones, though not all of them. This sample has approximately 98,000 clones, with roughly 82% found just once. Sequencing was carried out using peripheral blood. The receptors were gathered from a man at least 80 years old with acute or convalescent COVID-19.

J is TRBJ1-5 and V is TRBV4-3; unclear D gene. CDR3 length equals 14 residues. CDR1 LGHNA and CDR2 YSLEER come from the germline V gene. V was cut by 0 bases and J by 7 bases, with 10 bases left in between. CDR3 in amino acids: CASSQDSGGQPQHF. The CDR3 DNA sequence: TGCGCCAGCAGCCAAGATAGTGGAGGGCAGCCCCAGCATTTT.

The V and J genes are TRBV30 and TRBJ2-4, with D perhaps matching TRBD1 (6 bases). V was trimmed by 5 bases and J by 5 bases, leaving 13 bases between them. This CDR3 has 13 residues. The V gene's germline CDR1 is GTSNPN and CDR2 SVGIG (reference sequence). The CDR3 region is CAWAGDLQNIQYF. The CDR3 nucleotides are TGTGCCTGGGCAGGGGATCTGCAAAACATTCAGTACTTC.

The gene calls are TRBV5-5 and TRBJ2-6, with 11 bases identical to TRBD1. Germline V gene lookup returns CDR1 SGHKS and CDR2 YYEKEE (reference sequence). The CDR3 consists of 19 residues. V lost 4 bases, J lost 3 bases, and 12 bases stayed unmatched. The CDR3: CASSVSGTGGLGGANVLTF. DNA for the CDR3: TGTGCCAGCAGCGTTTCCGGGACAGGGGGATTAGGTGGGGCCAACGTCCTGACTTTC.

The chain recombines TRBV28 with TRBJ2-7; possibly TRBD2 for D (5 bases). V was cut by 4 bases and J by 1 base, with 14 bases left in between. The length of the CDR3 is 15 residues. Germline values: CDR1 MDHEN, CDR2 SYDVKM. DNA of the CDR3: TGTGCCAGCAGTTCGGACTTTCGAACTTCCTACGAGCAGTACTTC. The encoded protein is CASSSDFRTSYEQYF.

This chain joins TRBV4-3 and TRBJ2-1; tentatively, D is TRBD1 (6 bases). V lost 0 bases, J lost 5 bases, and 14 bases lay in between. The germline V gene has CDR1 LGHNA and CDR2 YSLEER. The CDR3 is made up of 16 amino acids. Here the CDR3 DNA reads TGCGCCAGCAGCCAAGAGTCCGTAAGGGGGAACAATGAGCAGTTCTTC. Translation: CASSQESVRGNNEQFF.

The rearrangement links TRBV5-1 to TRBJ2-1, with 9 nucleotides matching TRBD2. V lost 6 bases and J lost 0; bases outside the gene matches: 7. The length of the CDR3 is 16 residues. In germline, CDR1 is SGHRS, CDR2 YFSETQ. The CDR3 loop reads CASNPLAGHSYNEQFF. CDR3 bases: TGCGCCAGCAACCCGCTAGCGGGACACTCCTACAATGAGCAGTTCTTC.

This clone was observed a handful of times. The chain combines TRBV7-9 with TRBJ2-1, with TRBD2 matching over 10 bases. V shed 3 bases and J 5 bases; nucleotides not matched to a gene: 4. This CDR3 is built from 15 residues. Germline loops: CDR1 SEHNR, CDR2 FQNEAQ (reference sequence). This chain's CDR3 is CASSLRTSGNNEQFF. Here the CDR3 DNA reads TGTGCCAGCAGCTTGAGGACTAGCGGAAACAATGAGCAGTTCTTC.

The chain has TRBV20-1 and TRBJ2-3; 10 bases match TRBD2. Germline V lookup: CDR1 DFQATT, CDR2 SNEGSKA (reference sequence). The CDR3 contains 15 residues. The J segment lost 6 bases and the V segment lost 3 bases, leaving 9 bases of the junction unmatched. CDR3 in DNA: TGCAGTGCTAGTCGAGCGGGGGGGCCTGCGGATACGCAGTATTTT. This translates into CSASRAGGPADTQYF.

The V gene is TRBV2, the J gene TRBJ2-2, with D perhaps TRBD2 (5 bases). The CDR3 consists of 17 residues. Trimming shortened V by 6 bases and J by 2 bases, and 19 bases separated the two germline ends. From germline, CDR1 is SNHLY and CDR2 FYNNEI. In DNA form, the CDR3 reads TGTGCCAGCAGCCGCGGCCCGGGGTCGGGCAACACCGGGGAGCTGTTTTTT. Translated: CASSRGPGSGNTGELFF.

Comments on this clone: An end of the junction differs from the germline gene, which may be a read error. The chain recombines TRBV13 with TRBJ1-1; no reliable D call. Per germline, CDR1 PRHDT and CDR2 FYEKMQ (reference sequence). The CDR3 has 14 amino acids. This CDR3 is CASSPRTGNSEAFF. The DNA of the CDR3 is TGTGCCAGCAGCCCCCGGACCGGGAACAGTGAAGCTTTCTTT.

The chain carries TRBV3-1 (or the pseudogene TRBV3-2) and TRBJ2-2; no firm D call. Germline lookup yields CDR1 LGHDT and CDR2 YNNKEL (reference sequence). The CDR3 loop spans 15 amino acids. Trimming shortened V by 0 bases and J by 9 bases, and 14 bases separated the two germline ends. Written as DNA, the CDR3 is TGTGCCAGCAGCCAAGACGGTGCGGAGTACCGGGAGCTGTTTTTT. This translates into CASSQDGAEYRELFF.

The rearrangement uses TRBV10-1 and TRBJ2-7; 7 bases match TRBD2. Trimming removed 0 bases from V and 0 bases from J; junction bases left unmatched: 2. Germline lookup yields CDR1 WNHNN and CDR2 SYGVQD (reference sequence). The CDR3 consists of 15 residues. This CDR3 reads CASSESTSASYEQYF. The CDR3 bases are TGCGCCAGCAGTGAGTCAACTAGCGCCTCCTACGAGCAGTACTTC.

The V call is TRBV18, the J call TRBJ2-1; 7 nucleotides agree with TRBD2. This CDR3 is built from 15 residues. Germline V gives CDR1 KGHSH, CDR2 LQKENI. Trimming cost V 4 bases and J 8 bases; bases outside gene matches: 11. The CDR3, as DNA: TGTGCCAGCTCACTGGGACTATCCCCTGGGGATGAGCAGTTCTTC. Its protein is CASSLGLSPGDEQFF.

V usage is TRBV7-2 and J usage is TRBJ2-2; 9 nucleotides line up with TRBD2. Germline V lookup: CDR1 SGHTA, CDR2 FQGNSA. This CDR3 spans 15 amino acids. The V and J ends lost 3 bases and 1 base, in that order; junction bases with no gene match: 0. CDR3 loop: CASSFSGGNTGELFF. The DNA of the CDR3 is TGTGCCAGCAGCTTTAGCGGGGGGAACACCGGGGAGCTGTTTTTT. Using reference TRBV7-2 and TRBJ2-2 for the parts outside the CDR3, the full variable domain is GAGVSQSPSNKVTEKGKDVELRCDPISGHTALYWYRQSLGQGLEFLIYFQGNSAPDKSGLPSDRFSAERTGGSVSTLTIQRTQQEDSAVYLCASSFSGGNTGELFFGEGSRLTVL.

The chain has TRBV3-1 (or the pseudogene TRBV3-2) and TRBJ2-6; 9 bases align to TRBD1. V was clipped by 0 bases and J by 0 bases; unmatched bases: 3. Germline-derived CDR1 and CDR2 are LGHDT and YNNKEL (reference sequence). The CDR3 is 18 amino acids. The CDR3 coding sequence is TGTGCCAGCAGCCAAGAGGACAGGGGACTCTCTGGGGCCAACGTCCTGACTTTC. Its protein product is CASSQEDRGLSGANVLTF.

The rearrangement links TRBV28 to TRBJ1-6; D uncertain. This CDR3 contains 13 residues. Germline V gives CDR1 MDHEN, CDR2 SYDVKM. V was pared by 10 bases and J by 7 bases, with 14 bases between. The CDR3 nucleotides read TGTGCCACCTGCAGGAGGGCGAATTCACCCCTCCACTTT. This translates into CATCRRANSPLHF.

The chain couples TRBV29-1 to TRBJ1-1, with a tentative D call TRBD1 (6 bases). Germline V lookup: CDR1 SQVTM, CDR2 ANQGSEA. There are 13 residues in the CDR3. The CDR3 DNA reads as TGCGGAGTGACAGGAAGGATGAACACTGAAGCTTTCTTT. This encodes CGVTGRMNTEAFF. Full variable domain (outside the CDR3, taken from reference TRBV29-1 and TRBJ1-1): SAVISQKPSRDICQRGTSLTIQCQVDSQVTMMFWYRQQPGQSLTLIATANQGSEATYESGFVIDKFPISRPNLTFSTLTVSNMSPEDSSIYLCGVTGRMNTEAFFGQGTRLTVV.

This sequence joins TRBV29-1 and TRBJ2-2; 7 bases align to TRBD1. Trimming removed 3 bases from V and 4 bases from J; junction bases left unmatched: 5. Per germline, CDR1 SQVTM and CDR2 ANQGSEA. This CDR3 spans 14 amino acids. CDR3 sequence (DNA): TGCAGCGTTGATGGCCACAGGGGCACCGGGGAGCTGTTTTTT. Residues: CSVDGHRGTGELFF.

The V call is TRBV19, the J call TRBJ2-1, with 7 bases that match TRBD2. Germline V gene sequence: CDR1 LNHDA, CDR2 SQIVND (reference sequence). The CDR3 contains 15 residues. The junction had 5 bases not matched to a gene; V was cut back by 6 bases and J by 0 bases. The CDR3 loop reads CASRRTSRSYNEQFF. The CDR3 coding sequence is TGTGCCAGTAGGCGGACTAGTCGCTCCTACAATGAGCAGTTCTTC.

This clone was detected only a few times. The CDR3 nucleotides read TGTGCCACCAGTGATTTGGCGGTTGAGGCAGATACGCAGTATTTT. Translated, it gives CATSDLAVEADTQYF. This chain connects TRBV24-1 to TRBJ2-3, with D unresolved. The ends were cut back, 0 bases at V and 4 bases at J, with 10 bases in the middle. This CDR3 contains 15 residues. CDR1 KGHDR and CDR2 SFDVKD come from the germline V gene.

This clone was detected a few times. The chain carries TRBV6-6 and TRBJ2-7, with 10 bases aligning to TRBD1. Germline CDR1 MNHNY, CDR2 SVGAGI (reference sequence). CDR3 length: 16 amino acids. V gave up 5 bases and J gave up 4 bases; unmatched junction bases: 11. The CDR3: CASSAPGTGVSYEQYF. CDR3 DNA sequence: TGTGCCAGCAGTGCCCCGGGGACAGGGGTTTCGTACGAGCAGTACTTC.

CDR3: CATLRGGALIREKLFF. CDR3 bases: TGTGCCACCCTACGTGGGGGGGCGCTGATAAGGGAAAAACTGTTTTTT. The chain combines TRBV28 with TRBJ1-4; a weak D match, TRBD1 (6 bases). Trimming removed 10 bases from V and 8 bases from J, with 26 bases in between. The germline V gene encodes CDR1 MDHEN and CDR2 SYDVKM. This CDR3 is 16 amino acids long.

This rearrangement joins TRBV19 to TRBJ1-4; 8 bases are shared with TRBD1. In germline, CDR1 is LNHDA, CDR2 SQIVND (reference sequence). The CDR3 loop spans 17 amino acids. Germline trimming cut 2 bases from V and 8 bases from J; bases unmatched to any gene: 13. CDR3 loop: CASSIWTGKNMKEKLFF. In DNA, the CDR3 is TGTGCCAGTAGTATATGGACAGGGAAGAATATGAAGGAAAAACTGTTTTTT. The variable domain in full, with the rest retrieved from reference TRBV19 and TRBJ1-4, is DGGITQSPKYLFRKEGQNVTLSCEQNLNHDAMYWYRQDPGQGLRLIYYSQIVNDFQKGDIAEGYSVSREKKESFPLTVTSAQKNPTAFYLCASSIWTGKNMKEKLFFGSGTQLSVL.

The chain employs TRBV28 and TRBJ2-7, with D tentatively TRBD1 (6 bases). Germline CDR1 MDHEN, CDR2 SYDVKM. The V end was cut by 3 bases, the J end by 4 bases, with 13 bases between. The CDR3 has 14 amino acids. The CDR3 loop reads CASSLGAPSYEQYF. The CDR3, as DNA: TGTGCCAGCAGTTTGGGGGCCCCATCATACGAGCAGTACTTC.

The chain is built from TRBV14 and TRBJ2-1; maybe TRBD2 (6 bases). The CDR3 runs to 15 residues. Per the germline V gene, CDR1 is SGHDN and CDR2 is FVKESK. V dropped 2 bases and J dropped 6 bases, with 14 bases sitting between them. CDR3 DNA sequence: TGTGCCAGCAGCCAAAGACTAGGTGTTTCCAATGAGCAGTTCTTC. Residues: CASSQRLGVSNEQFF.